The 15 T cell receptor beta chains listed next were all sequenced from one sample in a study of T cell clonality in common variable immunodeficiency. The table came from immunoSEQ multiplex PCR; TCRdb's copy has only in-frame clones and leaves some out. The record shows roughly 42,000 clones for this sample, with no singletons present. Sequencing was done on a sample of peripheral blood mononuclear cells. The receptors here all came from a person aged 18 to 75 in good health.

This clone appeared many times. The read finishes 3 residues shy of the CDR3 end, and the germline J gene is used to complete it. This rearrangement joins TRBV5-1 to TRBJ1-2; possible D gene TRBD1, 5 bases. The V gene's germline CDR1 is SGHRS and CDR2 YFSETQ. There are 14 residues in the CDR3. V was shortened by 4 bases and J by 3 bases, with 13 bases between the two germline ends. CDR3 DNA (partial): TGCGCCAGCAGCCTGCTGGGGCGCGACTATGGC. This codes for CASSLLGRDYG. The entire CDR3 reads CASSLLGRDYGYTF.

This clone was counted ten times or more. Incomplete CDR3 DNA: TGTGCCAGGGAACAGGGGGCAGGGGAGACC. Its translation: CAREQGAGET. The full-length CDR3 reads as CAREQGAGETQYF. The V gene is TRBV6-2 or TRBV6-3, the J gene TRBJ2-5, with TRBD1 identical over 9 bases. The CDR3 end falls 3 residues outside the read, so it is completed with the germline J gene. The ends lost 9 bases at V and 5 bases at J; junction bases unmatched: 7. The CDR3 sequence is 13 residues long. Germline CDR1 MNHEY, CDR2 SVGEGT.

This clone has only a few counts. Read data end 3 residues before the CDR3 end; the end is taken from the germline J gene. This chain joins TRBV2 and TRBJ2-3; TRBD1 agrees at 9 bases. The length of the CDR3 is 11 residues. CDR1 is SNHLY, CDR2 FYNNEI, per germline. The part of the CDR3 DNA that was read is TGTGCCGGGGGACAGGGAAAGACG. Protein product: CAGGQGKT. The entire CDR3 reads CAGGQGKTQYF.

This clone was seen repeatedly, ten times or more. At one end the junction does not follow the germline gene, possibly because of a read error. The read halts 3 residues ahead of the CDR3 end, with the missing end drawn from the germline J gene. The chain employs TRBV4-2 and TRBJ2-7; 7 bases map to TRBD2. Germline CDR1 and CDR2: LGHNA and YNFKEQ. There are 14 residues in the CDR3. CDR3 region: CASSQAGLAYEQYF. Incomplete CDR3 DNA: TGCGCCAGCAGCCAAGCGGGACTCGCCTACGAG.

The sample holds many counts of this clone. The CDR3 extends 3 residues past the end of the read, so its final part is completed from the germline J gene. The genes are TRBV5-1 and TRBJ2-5, with 11 positions matching TRBD2. The CDR3 consists of 16 residues. The J segment lost 5 bases and the V segment lost 0 bases, leaving 6 bases of the junction unmatched. CDR1 and CDR2 (germline): SGHRS, YFSETQ. The CDR3 DNA, read in part, is TGCGCCAGCAGCTTGGGTAGCGGGGGGGCGTTGGAGACC. The encoded protein is CASSLGSGGALET. The entire CDR3 sequence reads CASSLGSGGALETQYF.

This clone was recorded at least ten times. The CDR3 goes on 3 residues after the read ends, and that part is filled in from the germline J gene. This chain uses TRBV4-1 with TRBJ2-3; 10 nucleotides align to TRBD1. The CDR3 is 16 residues long. Germline values: CDR1 MGHRA, CDR2 YSYEKL. The trim removed 2 bases at V and 3 bases at J, leaving 5 bases unmatched. The CDR3 sequence is CASSQPSGQGTDTQYF. The DNA read from the CDR3 is TGCGCCAGCAGCCAACCCTCGGGACAGGGGACAGATACG.

In this sample, this clone turned up many times. The observed sequence ends 3 residues before the CDR3 terminus, with the missing tail filled in from the germline J gene. The chain carries TRBV14 and TRBJ2-2; D is unclear. Trimming removed 4 bases from V and 2 bases from J, with 14 bases in between. Germline V gives CDR1 SGHDN, CDR2 FVKESK. The CDR3 spans 16 residues. The CDR3 region is CASSPVGLLNTGELFF. The CDR3 bases that were read are TGTGCCAGCAGCCCCGTCGGTCTACTTAACACCGGGGAG.

In its sample, this clone was seen many times. The CDR3 protein is CASSLLGGDEQYF. CDR3 DNA (partial): TGTGCCAGCAGCCTCTTAGGAGGGGACGAG. The chain is built from TRBV7-3 and TRBJ2-7; possible D gene TRBD2, 6 bases. Read sequence stops 3 residues before the CDR3 end, and the germline J gene provides the missing end. Trimming took 5 bases from V and 5 from J, leaving 13 bases between them. Germline loops: CDR1 SGHTA, CDR2 FQGTGA. The CDR3 contains 13 residues. Filled out from reference TRBV7-3 and TRBJ2-7, the complete variable domain reads GAGVSQTPSNKVTEKGKYVELRCDPISGHTALYWYRQSLGQGPEFLIYFQGTGAADDSGLPNDRFFAVRPEGSVSTLKIQRTERGDSAVYLCASSLLGGDEQYFGPGTRLTVT.

This clone was detected only a few times. The junction departs from the called germline gene at one end, perhaps through a read error. The read comes to an end 3 residues before the CDR3 does, leaving the germline J gene to fill in the end. The rearrangement uses TRBV20-1 and TRBJ2-7; weak D call: TRBD2 (7 bases). The germline CDR1 and CDR2 sequences are DFQATT and SNEGSKA (reference sequence). The CDR3 sequence is 15 residues long. CDR3 DNA, as far as it was read: TGCAGTACTAGAGATGAGGGGGGGGGCCCCTACGAG. This codes for CSTRDEGGGPYE. The entire CDR3 is CSTRDEGGGPYEQYF.

This clone was picked up many times. The CDR3 end is not reached by the read, which stops 3 residues before it; the germline J gene fills it in. The chain recombines TRBV30 with TRBJ1-2, with 10 positions matching TRBD1. Trimming cost V 3 bases and J 3 bases; bases outside gene matches: 4. The CDR3 has 14 amino acids. Germline-derived CDR1 and CDR2 are GTSNPN and SVGIG (reference sequence). The covered CDR3 bases are TGTGCCTGGAGCCCCGGGACAGGGGACTATGGC. Amino acid sequence: CAWSPGTGDYG. Given in full, the CDR3 is CAWSPGTGDYGYTF.

This clone has at least ten counts. The read halts 3 residues ahead of the CDR3 end, with the missing end drawn from the germline J gene. The V and J genes are TRBV20-1 and TRBJ2-1, with D unclear. Germline V lookup: CDR1 DFQATT, CDR2 SNEGSKA (reference sequence). The CDR3 contains 13 residues. V gave up 2 bases and J gave up 9 bases, with 14 bases separating them. The CDR3 protein is CSARPPPSGEQFF. The sequenced CDR3 bases are TGCAGTGCTAGACCCCCACCGTCAGGTGAG.

This clone was recorded many times. The observed sequence ends 3 residues before the CDR3 terminus, with the missing tail filled in from the germline J gene. The rearrangement uses TRBV5-6 and TRBJ1-1; weak D call: TRBD1 (5 bases). The CDR3 length is 14 residues. The V and J ends lost 3 bases and 4 bases respectively, with 13 bases between them. From germline, CDR1 is SGHDT and CDR2 YYEEEE. CDR3 amino acids: CASSSRTLVTEAFF. The sequenced CDR3 bases are TGTGCCAGCAGCTCCCGGACACTGGTCACTGAA.

This clone was observed many times. Read sequence stops 3 residues before the CDR3 end, and the germline J gene provides the missing end. This rearrangement joins TRBV10-3 to TRBJ2-5, with a possible D match to TRBD2 (5 bases). Per the germline V gene, CDR1 is ENHRY and CDR2 is SYGVKD. The CDR3 totals 12 residues. The ends were cut back, 8 bases at V and 5 bases at J, with 12 bases in the middle. Here the CDR3 reads CAIGPSPETQYF. The part of the CDR3 DNA that was read is TGTGCCATCGGCCCTAGCCCCGAGACC.

This clone was seen repeatedly, ten times or more. The CDR3 end falls 3 residues outside the read, so it is completed with the germline J gene. The chain is built from TRBV7-2 and TRBJ1-1; unclear D gene. This CDR3 comprises 15 residues. V shed 1 base and J shed 0 bases, with 9 bases lying between them. CDR1 is SGHTA and CDR2 is FQGNSA in the germline V gene. CDR3 sequence: CASSLVPAMNTEAFF. The part of the CDR3 DNA that was read is TGTGCCAGCAGCTTAGTCCCCGCGATGAACACTGAA. The full variable domain, with the rest looked up from reference TRBV7-2 and TRBJ1-1, is GAGVSQSPSNKVTEKGKDVELRCDPISGHTALYWYRQSLGQGLEFLIYFQGNSAPDKSGLPSDRFSAERTGGSVSTLTIQRTQQEDSAVYLCASSLVPAMNTEAFFGQGTRLTVV.

This clone was found many times. Read data end 3 residues before the CDR3 end; the end is taken from the germline J gene. The genes are TRBV4-2 and TRBJ2-1; the match to TRBD2 covers 7 bases. The CDR3 consists of 15 residues. Germline V gene lookup returns CDR1 LGHNA and CDR2 YNFKEQ. Trimming at V came to 1 base and at J to 3 bases, leaving 3 bases not matched to a gene. The CDR3 loop is CASSQVAGDYNEQFF. The CDR3 DNA, read in part, is TGTGCCAGCAGCCAAGTGGCGGGGGACTACAATGAG.